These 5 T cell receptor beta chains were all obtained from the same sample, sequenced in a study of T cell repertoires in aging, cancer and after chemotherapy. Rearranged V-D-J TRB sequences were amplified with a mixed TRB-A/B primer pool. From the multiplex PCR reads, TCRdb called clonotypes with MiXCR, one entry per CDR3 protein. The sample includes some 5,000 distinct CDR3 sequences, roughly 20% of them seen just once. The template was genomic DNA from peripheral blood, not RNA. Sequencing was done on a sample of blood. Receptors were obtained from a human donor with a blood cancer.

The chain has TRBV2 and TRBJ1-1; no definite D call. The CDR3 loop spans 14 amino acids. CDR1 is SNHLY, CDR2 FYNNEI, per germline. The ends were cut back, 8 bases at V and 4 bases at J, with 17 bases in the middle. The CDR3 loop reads CASHVTRASTEAFF. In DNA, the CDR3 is TGTGCCAGCCACGTTACGCGGGCGAGCACTGAAGCTTTCTTT.

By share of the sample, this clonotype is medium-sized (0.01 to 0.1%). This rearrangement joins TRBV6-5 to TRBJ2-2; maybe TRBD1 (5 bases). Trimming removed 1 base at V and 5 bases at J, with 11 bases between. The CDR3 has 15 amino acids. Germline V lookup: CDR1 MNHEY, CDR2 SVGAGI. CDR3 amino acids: CASSYYQGVTGELFF. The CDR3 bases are TGTGCCAGCAGTTACTACCAGGGCGTTACCGGGGAGCTGTTTTTT.

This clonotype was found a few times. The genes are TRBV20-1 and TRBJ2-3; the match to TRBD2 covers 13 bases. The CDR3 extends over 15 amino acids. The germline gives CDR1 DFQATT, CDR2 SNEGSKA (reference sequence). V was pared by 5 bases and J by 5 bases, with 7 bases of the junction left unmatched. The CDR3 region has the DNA TGCAGTGCTGGCCCCAGGACTAGCGGGGGAGATACGCAGTATTTT. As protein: CSAGPRTSGGDTQYF.

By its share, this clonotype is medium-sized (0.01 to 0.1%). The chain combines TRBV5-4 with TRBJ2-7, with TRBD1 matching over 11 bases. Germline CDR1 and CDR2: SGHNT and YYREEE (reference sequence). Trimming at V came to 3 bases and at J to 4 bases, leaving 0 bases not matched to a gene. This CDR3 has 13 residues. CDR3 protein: CASSWDRGYEQYF. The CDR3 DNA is TGTGCCAGCAGCTGGGACAGGGGGTACGAGCAGTACTTC.

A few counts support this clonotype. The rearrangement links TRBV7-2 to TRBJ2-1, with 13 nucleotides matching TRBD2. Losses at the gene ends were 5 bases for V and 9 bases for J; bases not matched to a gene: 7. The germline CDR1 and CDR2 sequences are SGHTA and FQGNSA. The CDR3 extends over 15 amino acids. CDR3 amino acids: CASSNRTSGSGEQFF. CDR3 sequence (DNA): TGTGCCAGCAGCAATCGGACTAGCGGGAGTGGTGAGCAGTTCTTC.